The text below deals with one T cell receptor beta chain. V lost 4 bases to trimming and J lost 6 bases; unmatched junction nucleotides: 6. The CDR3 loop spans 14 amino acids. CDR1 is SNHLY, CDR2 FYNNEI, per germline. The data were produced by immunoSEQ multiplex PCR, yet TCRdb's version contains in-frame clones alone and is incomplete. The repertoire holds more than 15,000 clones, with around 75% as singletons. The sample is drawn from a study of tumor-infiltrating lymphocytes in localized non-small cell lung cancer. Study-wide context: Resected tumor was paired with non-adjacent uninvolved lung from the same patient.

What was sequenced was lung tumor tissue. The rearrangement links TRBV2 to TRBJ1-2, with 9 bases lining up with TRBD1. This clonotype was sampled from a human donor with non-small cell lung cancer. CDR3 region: CASSGGQGWNGYTF. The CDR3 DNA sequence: TGTGCCAGCAGTGGGGGACAGGGATGGAATGGCTACACCTTC.